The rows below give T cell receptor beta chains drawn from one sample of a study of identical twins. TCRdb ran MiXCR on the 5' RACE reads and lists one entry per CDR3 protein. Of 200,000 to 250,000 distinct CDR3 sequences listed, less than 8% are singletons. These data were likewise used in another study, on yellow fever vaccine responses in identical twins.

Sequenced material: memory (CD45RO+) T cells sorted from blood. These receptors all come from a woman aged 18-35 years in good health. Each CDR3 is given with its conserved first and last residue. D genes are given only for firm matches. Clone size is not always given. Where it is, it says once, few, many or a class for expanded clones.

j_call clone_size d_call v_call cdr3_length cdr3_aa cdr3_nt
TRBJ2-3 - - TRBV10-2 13 CASRMDDTDTQYF TGCGCCAGCAGGATGGACGACACAGATACGCAGTATTTT
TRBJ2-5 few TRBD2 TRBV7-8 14 CASSSLAAQGTQYF TGTGCCAGCAGTTCCCTAGCGGCCCAAGGGACCCAGTACTTC
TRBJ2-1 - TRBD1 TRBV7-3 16 CASSIRQGGARGEQFF TGTGCCAGCAGCATCAGACAGGGCGGTGCCCGGGGTGAGCAGTTCTTC
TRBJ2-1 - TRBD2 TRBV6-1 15 CASKAPGTRGGEQFF TGTGCCAGCAAGGCCCCCGGGACTAGAGGCGGTGAGCAGTTCTTC
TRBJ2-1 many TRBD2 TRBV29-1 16 CSSRTSGRAAYNEQFF TGCAGCTCGAGGACTAGCGGGAGGGCCGCCTACAATGAGCAGTTCTTC
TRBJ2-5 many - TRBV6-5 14 CASSYGGNEETQYF TGTGCCAGCAGTTACGGAGGTAACGAAGAGACCCAGTACTTC
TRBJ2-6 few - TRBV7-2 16 CASSSFSTAGANVLTF TGTGCCAGCAGCTCCTTTTCGACCGCTGGGGCCAACGTCCTGACTTTC
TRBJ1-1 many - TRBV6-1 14 CASADEAERSEAFF TGTGCCAGCGCCGACGAAGCGGAGCGGAGTGAAGCTTTCTTT
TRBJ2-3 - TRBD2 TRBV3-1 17 CASSRNSGGSSTDTQYF TGTGCCAGCAGCCGGAACAGCGGGGGGTCTAGCACAGATACGCAGTATTTT
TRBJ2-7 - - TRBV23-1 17 CASSQSGTTAPSYEQYF TGCGCCAGCAGTCAATCAGGAACGACCGCCCCCTCCTACGAGCAGTACTTC
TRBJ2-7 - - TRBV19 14 CASSTYPGAYEQYF TGTGCCAGTAGTACCTATCCGGGGGCCTACGAGCAGTACTTC
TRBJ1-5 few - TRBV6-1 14 CASSAAGTNQPQHF TGTGCCAGCAGTGCCGCGGGCACAAATCAGCCCCAGCATTTT
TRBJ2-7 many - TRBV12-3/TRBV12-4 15 CASSSWVVGSYEQYF TGTGCCAGCAGTTCTTGGGTGGTAGGCTCCTACGAGCAGTACTTC
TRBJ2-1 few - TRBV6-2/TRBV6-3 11 CASSYSHEQFF TGTGCCAGCAGTTACTCGCATGAGCAGTTCTTC
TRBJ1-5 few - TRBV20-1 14 CSAVIQGPNQPQHF TGCAGTGCTGTCATACAGGGACCCAATCAGCCCCAGCATTTT
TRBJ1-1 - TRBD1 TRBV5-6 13 CASSWGTGGVAFF TGTGCCAGCAGCTGGGGGACAGGAGGAGTCGCTTTCTTT
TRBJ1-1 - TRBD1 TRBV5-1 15 CASSLGDRANTEAFF TGCGCCAGCAGCTTGGGGGACAGGGCAAACACTGAAGCTTTCTTT
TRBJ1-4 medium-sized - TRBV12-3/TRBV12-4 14 CASSSSFRDEKLFF TGTGCCAGCAGTTCATCCTTTAGGGATGAAAAACTGTTTTTT
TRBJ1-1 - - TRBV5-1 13 CASSFRNRAEAFF TGCGCCAGCAGCTTTAGGAATAGGGCTGAAGCTTTCTTT
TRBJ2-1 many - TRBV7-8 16 CASSPLTMSPNNEQFF TGTGCCAGCAGCCCATTGACTATGTCACCGAACAATGAGCAGTTCTTC
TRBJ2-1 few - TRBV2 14 CASMGRKTYNEQFF TGTGCCAGCATGGGGCGAAAGACCTACAATGAGCAGTTCTTC
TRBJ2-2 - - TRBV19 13 CASSMTGTGELFF TGTGCCAGTAGTATGACAGGCACCGGGGAGCTGTTTTTT
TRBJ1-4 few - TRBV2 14 CASSEVGADEKLFF TGTGCCAGCAGTGAAGTAGGGGCTGATGAAAAACTGTTTTTT
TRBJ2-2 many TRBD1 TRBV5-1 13 CASTGGNTGELFF TGCGCCAGCACAGGGGGCAACACCGGGGAGCTGTTTTTT
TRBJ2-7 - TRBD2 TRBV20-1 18 CSARVPTRLAGVGYEQYF TGCAGTGCTAGAGTTCCCACCCGACTAGCGGGAGTGGGTTACGAGCAGTACTTC
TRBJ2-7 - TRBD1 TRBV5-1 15 CASSGTGTGVYEQYF TGCGCCAGCAGCGGAACCGGGACAGGGGTATACGAGCAGTACTTC
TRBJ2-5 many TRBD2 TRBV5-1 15 CASSLLGLVSETQYF TGCGCCAGCAGCTTGCTGGGACTAGTATCAGAGACCCAGTACTTC
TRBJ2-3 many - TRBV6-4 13 CASSDSVTDTQYF TGTGCCAGCAGTGACTCGGTGACAGATACGCAGTATTTT
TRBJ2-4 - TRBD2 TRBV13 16 CASSPPRGLAQNIQYF TGTGCCAGCAGTCCACCCAGGGGACTAGCTCAAAACATTCAGTACTTC
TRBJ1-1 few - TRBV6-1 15 CASSPLGQMNTEAFF TGTGCCAGCAGTCCCCTCGGACAGATGAACACTGAAGCTTTCTTT
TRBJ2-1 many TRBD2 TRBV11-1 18 CASSLSLRTSGRGNEQFF TGTGCCAGCAGCTTAAGTCTTCGGACTAGCGGGAGAGGAAATGAGCAGTTCTTC
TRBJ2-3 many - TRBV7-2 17 CASSLVGVVSSTDTQYF TGTGCCAGCAGCTTAGTGGGAGTGGTTTCTAGCACAGATACGCAGTATTTT
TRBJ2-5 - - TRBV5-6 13 CASSRIRGETQYF TGTGCCAGCAGCCGCATAAGGGGAGAGACCCAGTACTTC